This T cell receptor (beta chain) came from a study of OX40 agonist ivuxolimab in advanced cancers. Overall study results and limits: Dosing at 0.1 to 3.0 mg/kg was accompanied by clonal expansion of CD4+ and CD8+ blood T cells by week 6. The average count of expanded clones was higher among CD8+ T cells than among CD4+.

Some clones are missing from TCRdb's copy, which holds only in-frame ones; the method was immunoSEQ multiplex PCR. The sample shows about 74,000 clones, approximately 88% of them seen only once. The CDR3 consists of 13 residues. Trimming stripped 3 bases from V and 9 bases from J, with 12 bases between. CDR1 is LNHNV, CDR2 YYDKDF, per germline (reference sequence). Turning to this clone: Its antigen is currently unknown.

The sequence came from an adult with an advanced solid tumor such as melanoma, head and neck, liver or kidney cancer. The input for sequencing was CD4+ or CD8+ T cells sorted from blood, taken in a trial of the OX40 agonist ivuxolimab. The V gene is TRBV15, the J gene TRBJ2-4; D gene ambiguous. The CDR3 sequence is CATSRKAMSIQYF. In DNA, the CDR3 is TGTGCCACCAGCAGGAAGGCAATGAGCATTCAGTACTTC.